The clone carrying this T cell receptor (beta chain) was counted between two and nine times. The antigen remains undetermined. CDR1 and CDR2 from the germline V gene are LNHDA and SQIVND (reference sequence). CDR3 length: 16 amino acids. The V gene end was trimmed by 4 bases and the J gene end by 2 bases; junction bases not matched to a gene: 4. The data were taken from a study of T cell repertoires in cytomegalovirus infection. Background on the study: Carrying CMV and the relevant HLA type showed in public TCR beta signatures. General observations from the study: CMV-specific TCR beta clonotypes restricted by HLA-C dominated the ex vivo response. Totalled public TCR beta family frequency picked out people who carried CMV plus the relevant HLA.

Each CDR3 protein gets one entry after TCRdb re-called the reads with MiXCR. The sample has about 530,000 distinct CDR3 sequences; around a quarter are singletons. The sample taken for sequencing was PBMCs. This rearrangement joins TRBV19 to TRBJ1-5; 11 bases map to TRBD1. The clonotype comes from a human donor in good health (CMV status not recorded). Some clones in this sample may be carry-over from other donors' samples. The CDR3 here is CASSSGGQGGNQPQHF. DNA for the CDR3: TGTGCCAGTAGTAGTGGGGGACAGGGGGGCAATCAGCCCCAGCATTTT.